This is a list of T cell receptor beta chains from one sample in a study of T cell repertoires in cytomegalovirus infection. TCRdb reanalysed the reads using MiXCR and keeps one entry per CDR3 protein. The data contain 150,000 to 200,000 distinct CDR3 sequences, 28% of them singletons. The sample taken for sequencing was PBMCs. These receptors were collected from a human donor in good health (CMV status not recorded). Some clones in this sample may be carry-over from other donors' samples. CDR3s include the opening cysteine and the closing phenylalanine or tryptophan. A D gene is named only where the DNA matches it firmly. A row's size may be missing; if present it is once, few, many or a size class.

D gene	V gene	clone size	J gene	CDR3 protein	CDR3 DNA
NA	TRBV7-6	few	TRBJ2-5	CASSARGETQYF	TGTGCCAGCAGCGCCAGAGGAGAGACCCAGTACTTC
TRBD1	TRBV7-8	many	TRBJ1-5	CASSLPGQGSNQPQHF	TGTGCCAGCAGCTTACCGGGACAGGGGAGCAATCAGCCCCAGCATTTT
NA	TRBV11-2	NA	TRBJ2-3	CASSLGERADTQYF	TGTGCCAGCAGCTTGGGGGAACGGGCAGATACGCAGTATTTT
NA	TRBV6-1	many	TRBJ1-5	CASSERGQTNQPQHF	TGTGCCAGCAGTGAACGGGGGCAAACTAATCAGCCCCAGCATTTT
NA	TRBV6-2/TRBV6-3	few	TRBJ2-3	CASRPRDTDTQYF	TGTGCCAGCAGACCCCGGGACACAGATACGCAGTATTTT
NA	TRBV15	NA	TRBJ1-2	CATSRDRGLSYGYTF	TGTGCCACCAGCAGAGACAGGGGCCTATCCTATGGCTACACCTTC
NA	TRBV20-1	few	TRBJ2-3	CSARGGSADTQYF	TGCAGTGCTAGAGGGGGGTCCGCAGATACGCAGTATTTT
TRBD1	TRBV7-2	many	TRBJ1-1	CASSRSRDREAFF	TGTGCCAGCAGCCGCTCCCGGGACAGGGAAGCTTTCTTT
NA	TRBV5-4	NA	TRBJ2-2	CASSWGGGDTGELFF	TGTGCCAGCAGCTGGGGGGGCGGAGACACCGGGGAGCTGTTTTTT
NA	TRBV6-5	NA	TRBJ2-3	CASSPQRGTSGITQYF	TGTGCCAGCAGTCCCCAGCGAGGGACCAGTGGAATTACGCAGTATTTT
NA	TRBV7-8	few	TRBJ1-1	CASSLVEAHTEAFF	TGTGCCAGCAGCTTAGTGGAGGCCCACACTGAAGCTTTCTTT
NA	TRBV29-1	NA	TRBJ1-2	CSVDEGRADDGYTF	TGCAGCGTTGATGAGGGCCGGGCAGACGATGGCTACACCTTC
TRBD2	TRBV29-1	NA	TRBJ2-7	CSVRTSGGYEQYF	TGCAGCGTAAGGACTAGCGGGGGCTACGAGCAGTACTTC
NA	TRBV5-1	NA	TRBJ1-1	CASSFGISNTEAFF	TGCGCCAGCAGCTTCGGGATATCGAACACTGAAGCTTTCTTT
TRBD2	TRBV6-6	NA	TRBJ2-1	CASSSSSGGLNEQFF	TGTGCCAGCAGTTCATCTAGCGGGGGGTTGAATGAGCAGTTCTTC
TRBD1	TRBV29-1	NA	TRBJ2-4	CSAGQGEDIQYF	TGCAGCGCCGGACAGGGTGAAGACATTCAGTACTTC
NA	TRBV12-3/TRBV12-4	many	TRBJ1-5	CASSLEIAGSQPQHF	TGTGCCAGCAGTTTGGAAATCGCGGGGAGTCAGCCCCAGCATTTT
NA	TRBV20-1	NA	TRBJ1-5	CSARKRAQGNQPQHF	TGCAGTGCTAGAAAAAGGGCCCAAGGGAATCAGCCCCAGCATTTT
NA	TRBV20-1	NA	TRBJ2-2	CSAPRGGPGGELFF	TGCAGTGCCCCAAGGGGGGGGCCGGGAGGGGAGCTGTTTTTT
NA	TRBV7-2	many	TRBJ2-6	CASSLAQDGAGANVLTF	TGTGCCAGCAGCTTAGCGCAAGACGGAGCTGGGGCCAACGTCCTGACTTTC